The source of this T cell receptor beta chain is a study of blood T cell repertoires in COVID-19. Repertoires were generated with immunoSEQ multiplex PCR, while TCRdb's copy carries only in-frame clones and drops some. The sample has about 210,000 clones, 70% to 90% seen once; the top ten hold 4% to 6%. V was clipped by 0 bases and J by 5 bases, with 14 bases between them. The CDR3 totals 16 residues. From germline, CDR1 is MGHRA and CDR2 YSYEKL. The receptor was derived from a woman between 40 and 55 years old with acute or convalescent COVID-19. The specimen was peripheral blood. V and J are TRBV4-1 and TRBJ1-3, with D perhaps TRBD1 (5 bases). The CDR3 region has the DNA TGCGCCAGCAGCCAAGAGCCCGTGTTGGGGCGAAACACCATATATTTT. Protein product: CASSQEPVLGRNTIYF.